The 10 T cell receptor beta chains below come from one sample, sequenced in a study of glioma-infiltrating T cells after dendritic cell vaccination. Only in-frame clones appear in the TCRdb table, and some are missing; sequencing was by immunoSEQ multiplex PCR. This sample carries about 92,000 clones, over 75% of them seen once, and the ten largest clones take roughly 14%. The sequencing here drew on blood, taken before dendritic cell vaccination. These receptors all stem from a human donor with glioblastoma.

This clone has only one observation. V usage is TRBV4-1 and J usage is TRBJ2-3, with 12 bases matching TRBD2. Unmatched junction bases numbered 15, after V lost 1 base and J lost 1 base. The CDR3 loop spans 21 amino acids. Germline V CDR1 and CDR2: MGHRA, YSYEKL. In nucleotides, the CDR3 is TGCGCCAGCAGCCAAGCCCTGGGGCTAGCGGGAGGGCGATTTGGCACAGATACGCAGTATTTT. Translating it yields CASSQALGLAGGRFGTDTQYF.

Here the CDR3 DNA reads TGTGCCAGCAGTTTAAGGACAGGGTTTGGCTACACCTTC. Translation: CASSLRTGFGYTF. The chain combines TRBV27 with TRBJ1-2; 8 bases align to TRBD1. Germline CDR1 and CDR2: MNHEY and SMNVEV (reference sequence). The V segment lost 2 bases and the J segment 7 bases; nucleotides outside the gene matches: 3. CDR3 length: 13 amino acids.

This clone has more than one count but fewer than ten. The chain joins TRBV7-8 to TRBJ1-5, with D possibly being TRBD1 (5 bases). Trimming took off 5 bases at V and 3 bases at J, with 11 bases between the two ends. CDR1 is SGHVS and CDR2 is FQNEAQ in the germline V gene. This CDR3 has 14 amino acids. The CDR3 sequence is CASSGQGNNQPQHF. The CDR3 DNA sequence: TGTGCCAGCAGCGGGCAGGGAAACAATCAGCCCCAGCATTTT. The variable domain in full, completed from reference TRBV7-8 and TRBJ1-5, reads GAGVSQSPRYKVAKRGQDVALRCDPISGHVSLFWYQQALGQGPEFLTYFQNEAQLDKSGLPSDRFFAERPEGSVSTLKIQRTQQEDSAVYLCASSGQGNNQPQHFGDGTRLSIL.

The chain has TRBV6-5 and TRBJ2-3; 13 bases are a match to TRBD2. The germline gives CDR1 MNHEY, CDR2 SVGAGI. CDR3 length equals 14 residues. With V trimmed by 7 bases and J by 7 bases, 5 bases remained unmatched. CDR3 amino acids: CASTQGTSGNTQYF. The CDR3 bases are TGTGCCAGCACCCAGGGGACTAGCGGGAATACGCAGTATTTT.

The rearrangement joins TRBV29-1 to TRBJ2-1; 15 bases align to TRBD2. This CDR3 is built from 16 residues. CDR1 is SQVTM and CDR2 is ANQGSEA in the germline V gene. V lost 7 bases to trimming and J lost 5 bases; unmatched junction nucleotides: 9. Written as DNA, the CDR3 is TGCAGCGCCGCCGGGACTAGCGGGAGGATCGACAATGAGCAGTTCTTC. It translates to CSAAGTSGRIDNEQFF.

This sequence joins TRBV6-5 and TRBJ1-2; 7 bases line up with TRBD1. The germline V gene has CDR1 MNHEY and CDR2 SVGAGI. Trimming took 6 bases from V and 7 from J; bases not matched to a gene: 14. This CDR3 comprises 15 residues. The CDR3 coding sequence is TGTGCCAGCAGACGGAGCCAAGGACAGGCCGGTGGCTACACCTTC. Translated: CASRRSQGQAGGYTF.

The V gene is TRBV5-1, the J gene TRBJ2-3, with 9 bases aligning to TRBD1. This CDR3 comprises 15 residues. V gave up 2 bases and J gave up 3 bases; unmatched junction bases: 4. Per the germline V gene, CDR1 is SGHRS and CDR2 is YFSETQ. For the CDR3, the DNA is TGCGCCAGCAGCTTCGTTGGACAGGGGACAGATACGCAGTATTTT. It yields the protein CASSFVGQGTDTQYF. Supplemented by reference TRBV5-1 and TRBJ2-3, the full variable domain reads KAGVTQTPRYLIKTRGQQVTLSCSPISGHRSVSWYQQTPGQGLQFLFEYFSETQRNKGNFPGRFSGRQFSNSRSEMNVSTLELGDSALYLCASSFVGQGTDTQYFGPGTRLTVL.

In this sample, this clone turned up once. The J gene is TRBJ1-1, the V gene TRBV7-9; D call uncertain. V shed 11 bases and J shed 3 bases, with 13 bases lying between them. Germline CDR1 is SEHNR and CDR2 is FQNEAQ (reference sequence). This CDR3 contains 12 residues. In DNA form, the CDR3 reads TGTGCCTCGGGGATCGTATACACTGAAGCTTTCTTT. Its protein is CASGIVYTEAFF.

This chain links TRBV5-1 with TRBJ1-3; TRBD1 might be the D (5 bases). V gave up 1 base and J gave up 2 bases, with 10 bases separating them. The CDR3 totals 15 residues. Germline V gives CDR1 SGHRS, CDR2 YFSETQ. CDR3 loop: CASSLHSGTGNTIYF. The DNA of the CDR3 is TGCGCCAGCAGCTTGCATTCAGGGACTGGAAACACCATATATTTT.

The gene calls are TRBV29-1 and TRBJ2-7; D gene unclear. From germline, CDR1 is SQVTM and CDR2 ANQGSEA. The CDR3 is 14 amino acids. V lost 6 bases to trimming and J lost 3 bases, with 18 bases between them. The CDR3 loop reads CSVETSEANYEQYF. The DNA for the CDR3 is TGCAGCGTCGAAACCAGTGAGGCGAACTACGAGCAGTACTTC.